This T cell receptor (beta chain) was captured by sequencing in a study of neoadjuvant anti-PD-1 for oral cavity cancer. For the study at large: Before surgery, most patients got three to four biweekly 3 mg/kg nivolumab doses. Non-progressing patients received a fourth nivolumab dose near day 43, then surgery on days 50-56.

From germline, CDR1 is SGHTA and CDR2 FQGTGA. Trimming took 5 bases from V and 3 from J, leaving 10 bases between them. There are 13 residues in the CDR3. Sequencing used immunoSEQ multiplex PCR; TCRdb keeps in-frame clones, though not all of them. The table includes 14,000 to 15,000 clones, 35% to 40% detected once. The time point is: after neoadjuvant nivolumab, at surgical resection. The receptor comes from a person between 35 and 79 years old with oral cavity squamous cell carcinoma. This chain joins TRBV7-3 and TRBJ1-1; the D gene is possibly TRBD1 (6 bases). Sequenced material: tumor tissue, taken after nivolumab (anti-PD-1) treatment. The CDR3 protein is CASSTQGYTEAFF. In nucleotides, the CDR3 is TGTGCCAGCAGCACACAGGGCTACACTGAAGCTTTCTTT.